Each of the 20 T cell receptor beta chains below was sequenced from the same sample in a study of radiation and T cells in renal cell carcinoma. TCRdb keeps only in-frame clones here, not all; method: immunoSEQ multiplex PCR. The profile shows about 170,000 clones, approximately 90% of them singletons. Stated time point: blood 4 weeks post-SBRT, at nephrectomy. Treatment specified: 15 Gy SBRT to primary tumor, nephrectomy 4 weeks later. Sequenced material: blood, taken from a patient whose treatment included radiotherapy and nephrectomy. The source of these receptors is a woman aged 50 to 65 with renal cell carcinoma.

The chain recombines TRBV4-3 with TRBJ2-3, with D possibly called TRBD1 or TRBD2 (5 bases each). The CDR3 totals 14 residues. The ends were cut back, 0 bases at V and 5 bases at J, with 9 bases in the middle. The germline V gene encodes CDR1 LGHNA and CDR2 YSLEER. This CDR3 reads CASSQDLGVDTQYF. The CDR3 coding sequence is TGCGCCAGCAGCCAAGATTTGGGGGTAGATACGCAGTATTTT.

The V and J genes are TRBV9 and TRBJ2-3; 9 bases align to TRBD2. The CDR3 runs 15 residues. CDR1 is SGDLS and CDR2 is YYNGEE in the germline V gene. After removal of 0 bases from V and 7 bases from J, the junction contained 6 bases not matched to a gene. The CDR3: CASSVVAGGPNTQYF. CDR3 DNA sequence: TGTGCCAGCAGCGTAGTTGCGGGGGGGCCAAATACGCAGTATTTT.

The V and J genes are TRBV7-2 and TRBJ2-7, with 9 bases identical to TRBD2. From germline, CDR1 is SGHTA and CDR2 FQGNSA. V shed 4 bases and J 2 bases; nucleotides not matched to a gene: 6. The CDR3 length is 15 residues. DNA of the CDR3: TGTGCCAGCAGCTCCCCCGCGGGGGGGACCTACGAGCAGTACTTC. Protein sequence: CASSSPAGGTYEQYF. Full variable domain (missing parts from reference TRBV7-2 and TRBJ2-7): GAGVSQSPSNKVTEKGKDVELRCDPISGHTALYWYRQSLGQGLEFLIYFQGNSAPDKSGLPSDRFSAERTGGSVSTLTIQRTQQEDSAVYLCASSSPAGGTYEQYFGPGTRLTVT.

This chain joins TRBV14 and TRBJ1-2, with a weak D call TRBD1 (6 bases). Per the germline V gene, CDR1 is SGHDN and CDR2 is FVKESK. Trimming pared 2 bases from V and 6 bases from J, leaving 16 bases between. The CDR3 is 15 amino acids. CDR3 bases: TGTGCCAGCAGCCAATCAGGGGCCCTGGGAGATGGCTACACCTTC. This encodes CASSQSGALGDGYTF. Combining the CDR3 with reference TRBV14 and TRBJ1-2 gives the whole variable domain EAGVTQFPSHSVIEKGQTVTLRCDPISGHDNLYWYRRVMGKEIKFLLHFVKESKQDESGMPNNRFLAERTGGTYSTLKVQPAELEDSGVYFCASSQSGALGDGYTFGSGTRLTVV.

This clone was detected once. CDR3 coding DNA: TGTGCCAGCAGGGACCAGGGGACTATGAACACTGAAGCTTTCTTT. Translation gives CASRDQGTMNTEAFF. The chain has TRBV6-6 and TRBJ1-1, with a possible D match to TRBD1 (6 bases). CDR3 length: 15 residues. V gave up 6 bases and J gave up 0 bases, with 14 bases separating them. CDR1 MNHNY and CDR2 SVGAGI come from the germline V gene (reference sequence).

The chain is built from TRBV19 and TRBJ1-2; TRBD1 is a possible D gene (6 bases). The CDR3 extends over 15 amino acids. Germline lookup yields CDR1 LNHDA and CDR2 SQIVND (reference sequence). Trimming removed 5 bases at V and 3 bases at J, with 16 bases between. The CDR3 sequence is CASSADTGPDYGYTF. CDR3 bases: TGTGCCAGTAGTGCGGACACAGGGCCCGACTATGGCTACACCTTC.

The J gene is TRBJ1-5, the V gene TRBV5-1, with TRBD1 as a possible D gene (5 bases). The V gene lost 2 bases and the J gene lost 1 base, with 13 bases spanning the gap. The germline V gene has CDR1 SGHRS and CDR2 YFSETQ. CDR3 length: 16 amino acids. The CDR3 DNA reads as TGCGCCAGCAGCTTCGGAGGGGCCGAGAGCAATCAGCCCCAGCATTTT. Translating gives CASSFGGAESNQPQHF.

The V and J genes are TRBV30 and TRBJ1-2, with D tentatively TRBD1 (6 bases). The CDR3 has 13 residues. The V end was cut by 6 bases, the J end by 8 bases, with 19 bases between. Germline loops: CDR1 GTSNPN, CDR2 SVGIG (reference sequence). CDR3 sequence: CACYTGTRGGYTF. The CDR3 bases are TGTGCCTGTTACACGGGGACACGAGGCGGCTACACCTTC. Full variable domain (outside the CDR3, taken from reference TRBV30 and TRBJ1-2): SQTIHQWPATLVQPVGSPLSLECTVEGTSNPNLYWYRQAAGRGLQLLFYSVGIGQISSEVPQNLSASRPQDRQFILSSKKLLLSDSGFYLCACYTGTRGGYTFGSGTRLTVV.

The rearrangement uses TRBV20-1 and TRBJ2-5; D is uncertain. V lost 6 bases to trimming and J lost 0 bases, with 5 bases between them. This CDR3 comprises 11 residues. The germline V gene has CDR1 DFQATT and CDR2 SNEGSKA (reference sequence). Written as DNA, the CDR3 is TGCAGTGCAGATTACCAAGAGACCCAGTACTTC. It encodes CSADYQETQYF.

This sequence joins TRBV19 and TRBJ2-2; D tentatively fits TRBD1 or TRBD2 (5 bases each). This CDR3 is built from 16 residues. Germline V gene sequence: CDR1 LNHDA, CDR2 SQIVND (reference sequence). Trimming left V 6 bases short and J 1 base short, with 15 bases between. In nucleotides, the CDR3 is TGTGCCAGTAGCTTCGACGAGGGGTTGAACACCGGGGAGCTGTTTTTT. Protein product: CASSFDEGLNTGELFF. Complete variable domain (other parts from reference TRBV19 and TRBJ2-2): DGGITQSPKYLFRKEGQNVTLSCEQNLNHDAMYWYRQDPGQGLRLIYYSQIVNDFQKGDIAEGYSVSREKKESFPLTVTSAQKNPTAFYLCASSFDEGLNTGELFFGEGSRLTVL.

As for this clone: In the same sample, other DNA sequences code for this CDR3. The chain carries TRBV9 and TRBJ1-6; D gene uncertain. The CDR3 is 14 residues long. Trimming removed 2 bases from V and 5 bases from J, with 8 bases in between. Germline loops: CDR1 SGDLS, CDR2 YYNGEE. DNA for the CDR3: TGTGCCAGCAGCGTTGGAGGAAATAATTCACCCCTCCACTTT. This sequence encodes CASSVGGNNSPLHF.

This clone was observed once. The J gene is TRBJ1-5, the V gene TRBV19; 9 bases fit TRBD1. The CDR3 length is 15 residues. Germline assignment: CDR1 LNHDA and CDR2 SQIVND (reference sequence). The trim removed 3 bases at V and 6 bases at J, leaving 6 bases unmatched. The DNA of the CDR3 is TGTGCCAGTAGTATGGGACAGGGTCGTGGTCAGCCCCAGCATTTT. Translated: CASSMGQGRGQPQHF.

The rearrangement links TRBV2 to TRBJ2-5; a possible D gene is TRBD1 (5 bases). The DNA end is a closer match to TRBJ2-7, so the J assignment may be wrong. Germline-derived CDR1 and CDR2 are SNHLY and FYNNEI. The CDR3 sequence is 11 residues long. In DNA, the CDR3 is TGTGCCAGCGACAGTACCTACGAGCAGTACTTC. It is translated as CASDSTYEQYF.

The chain couples TRBV11-1 to TRBJ1-3, with 7 bases aligning to TRBD1. Germline CDR1 reads SGHAT; CDR2 reads FQDESV (reference sequence). The CDR3 contains 15 residues. V dropped 5 bases and J dropped 1; count of bases not matched to a gene: 5. The CDR3 DNA reads as TGTGCCAGCAGCCCGGACAGGTGGTCTGGAAACACCATATATTTT. Its translation is CASSPDRWSGNTIYF.

The chain uses TRBV6-1 and TRBJ1-2; TRBD1 aligns across 9 bases. With V trimmed by 4 bases and J by 8 bases, 5 bases remained unmatched. Germline V CDR1 and CDR2: MNHNS, SASEGT. CDR3 length equals 13 residues. CDR3 bases: TGTGCCAGCAGTGTATCGGACAGGGGAGGCTACACCTTC. Translated, it gives CASSVSDRGGYTF.

In its sample, this clone was seen a few times. The rearrangement uses TRBV10-1 and TRBJ2-1; TRBD1 aligns across 7 bases. The germline CDR1 and CDR2 sequences are WNHNN and SYGVQD (reference sequence). Trimming took 2 bases from V and 7 from J; bases not matched to a gene: 5. CDR3 length: 14 residues. CDR3 region: CASSEDRVRNEQFF. Written as DNA, the CDR3 is TGCGCCAGCAGTGAGGACAGGGTAAGGAATGAGCAGTTCTTC.

The CDR3 coding sequence is TGTGCCAGCAGAAGGGACAGGGGAGATGGCTACACCTTC. Translation gives CASRRDRGDGYTF. This chain uses TRBV6-1 with TRBJ1-2, with 10 bases identical to TRBD1. From germline, CDR1 is MNHNS and CDR2 SASEGT. Germline trimming cut 6 bases from V and 6 bases from J; bases unmatched to any gene: 4. The CDR3 extends over 13 amino acids.

The chain carries TRBV4-1 and TRBJ2-1; 8 bases line up with TRBD1. Germline CDR1 reads MGHRA; CDR2 reads YSYEKL. V shed 1 base and J 0 bases; nucleotides not matched to a gene: 5. CDR3 size: 17 residues. The CDR3 protein is CASSQGARGPSYNEQFF. CDR3 in DNA: TGCGCCAGCAGCCAAGGGGCCAGGGGGCCCTCCTACAATGAGCAGTTCTTC.

The chain combines TRBV5-1 with TRBJ1-5, with TRBD1 as a possible D gene (6 bases). CDR1 is SGHRS and CDR2 is YFSETQ in the germline V gene. The CDR3 extends over 16 amino acids. V was clipped by 0 bases and J by 4 bases, with 14 bases between them. The CDR3 is CASSLDGGPGNQPQHF. As DNA, the CDR3 is TGCGCCAGCAGCTTGGATGGGGGCCCGGGTAATCAGCCCCAGCATTTT.

This clone has only a few counts. Other DNA sequences in the sample encode the same CDR3. The chain couples TRBV6-5 to TRBJ1-1; weak D call: TRBD1 (5 bases). CDR1 is MNHEY and CDR2 is SVGAGI in the germline V gene. V gave up 2 bases and J gave up 6 bases, with 10 bases separating them. The CDR3 loop spans 13 amino acids. CDR3 DNA sequence: TGTGCCAGCAGTTACGGAGGGGTTTCTGAAGCTTTCTTT. This translates into CASSYGGVSEAFF.